This TCR beta chain was obtained from a study of OX40 agonist ivuxolimab in advanced cancers. Findings and caveats of the study: At 0.1 to 3.0 mg/kg, clonal expansion of CD4+ and CD8+ blood T cells had occurred by week 6. Low clonal expansion, among the lowest seen, marked partial responders at 0.1-3.0 mg/kg.

The CDR3 has 14 amino acids. CDR1 is SGHDN, CDR2 FVKESK, per germline. Trimming shortened V by 2 bases and J by 0 bases, and 8 bases separated the two germline ends. Assay: immunoSEQ multiplex PCR; the TCRdb copy retains only in-frame clones and omits some. The sample carries around 100,000 clones, 80% to 90% recorded once. Notes on this clone: What it binds is not known.

The clonotype was recovered from an adult with an advanced solid tumor such as melanoma, head and neck, liver or kidney cancer. This specimen consisted of CD4+ or CD8+ T cells sorted from blood, obtained in a trial of the OX40 agonist ivuxolimab. The rearrangement uses TRBV14 and TRBJ2-7; no clear D gene. In DNA, the CDR3 is TGTGCCAGCAGCCAAAATATCGGCTCCTACGAGCAGTACTTC. Translating gives CASSQNIGSYEQYF.